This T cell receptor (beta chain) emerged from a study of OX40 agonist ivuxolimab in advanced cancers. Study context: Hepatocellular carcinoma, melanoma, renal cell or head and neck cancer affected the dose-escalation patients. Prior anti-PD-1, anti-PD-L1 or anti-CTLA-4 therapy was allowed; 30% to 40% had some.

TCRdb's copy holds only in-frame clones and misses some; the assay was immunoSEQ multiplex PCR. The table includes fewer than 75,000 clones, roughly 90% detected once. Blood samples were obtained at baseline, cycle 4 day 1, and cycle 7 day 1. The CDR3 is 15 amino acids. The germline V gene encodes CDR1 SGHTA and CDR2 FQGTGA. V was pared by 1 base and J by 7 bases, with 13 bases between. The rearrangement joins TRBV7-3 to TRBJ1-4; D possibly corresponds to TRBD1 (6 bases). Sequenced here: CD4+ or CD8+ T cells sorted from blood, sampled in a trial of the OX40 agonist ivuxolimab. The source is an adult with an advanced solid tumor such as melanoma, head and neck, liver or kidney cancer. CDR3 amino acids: CASSLMRGQCEKLFF. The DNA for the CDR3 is TGTGCCAGCAGCTTAATGCGCGGACAGTGTGAAAAACTGTTTTTT.